The 18 T cell receptor beta chains below come from one sample, sequenced in a study of radiation and T cells in renal cell carcinoma. Generated by immunoSEQ multiplex PCR, the TCRdb table keeps only in-frame clones and is missing some. The sample comprises tens of thousands of clones, around 78% of which are singletons, and over 2% rests with the top ten. Time point defined: blood 4 weeks post-SBRT, at nephrectomy. Treatment in this sample: 15 Gy SBRT to primary tumor, nephrectomy 4 weeks later. The specimen was blood, collected from a patient whose treatment included radiotherapy and nephrectomy. Receptors were obtained from a woman aged 60-75 years with renal cell carcinoma.

This sequence joins TRBV6-6 and TRBJ1-2; D gene uncertain. V lost 2 bases and J 1 base, leaving 5 bases between the germline ends. CDR3 size: 13 residues. Germline V gene lookup returns CDR1 MNHNY and CDR2 SVGAGI (reference sequence). CDR3 sequence (DNA): TGTGCCAGCAGTTACGTTGATAACTATGGCTACACCTTC. Amino acids: CASSYVDNYGYTF.

The chain combines TRBV28 with TRBJ2-3, with TRBD2 matching 13 bases. V dropped 6 bases and J dropped 7; count of bases not matched to a gene: 16. The CDR3 length is 18 residues. Germline V lookup: CDR1 MDHEN, CDR2 SYDVKM. For the CDR3, the DNA is TGTGCCAGCAGCCCTCAGGGACTAGCGGGACCGGCCCACAATACGCAGTATTTT. Its translation: CASSPQGLAGPAHNTQYF.

V is TRBV29-1 and J is TRBJ2-7; tentatively, D is TRBD1 or TRBD2 (5 bases each). The V end was cut by 7 bases, the J end by 2 bases, with 12 bases between. CDR3 size: 12 residues. In germline, CDR1 is SQVTM, CDR2 ANQGSEA. CDR3: CSAGTGTYEQYF. CDR3 DNA sequence: TGCAGCGCCGGGACGGGTACCTACGAGCAGTACTTC.

The rearrangement joins TRBV10-3 to TRBJ2-3; D remains unclear. This CDR3 comprises 14 residues. CDR1 and CDR2 from the germline V gene are ENHRY and SYGVKD. V was trimmed by 4 bases and J by 2 bases, leaving 10 bases between them. The CDR3 loop is CAISGGSNTDTQYF. The CDR3 nucleotides read TGTGCCATCAGTGGGGGTAGTAACACAGATACGCAGTATTTT.

The chain recombines TRBV6-1 with TRBJ1-3; unclear D gene. CDR1 MNHNS and CDR2 SASEGT come from the germline V gene. With 4 bases removed from V and 7 bases from J, the gap between germline ends came to 8 bases. This CDR3 spans 12 amino acids. Written as DNA, the CDR3 is TGTGCCAGCAGTGCTAGTGGGAACACCATATATTTT. Protein: CASSASGNTIYF.

The chain couples TRBV5-4 to TRBJ2-5, with 9 bases identical to TRBD1. Trimming cost V 9 bases and J 4 bases; bases outside gene matches: 4. CDR1 is SGHNT and CDR2 is YYREEE in the germline V gene (reference sequence). The CDR3 is made up of 12 amino acids. In DNA form, the CDR3 reads TGTGCCACCTTGGGACAGGGAGAGACCCAGTACTTC. Residues: CATLGQGETQYF. Drawing the rest from reference TRBV5-4 and TRBJ2-5, the complete variable domain is ETGVTQSPTHLIKTRGQQVTLRCSSQSGHNTVSWYQQALGQGPQFIFQYYREEENGRGNFPPRFSGLQFPNYSSELNVNALELDDSALYLCATLGQGETQYFGPGTRLLVL.

The V and J genes are TRBV7-2 and TRBJ2-5; D ambiguous. V lost 1 base to trimming and J lost 3 bases, with 9 bases between them. The germline V gene encodes CDR1 SGHTA and CDR2 FQGNSA. The CDR3 runs 14 residues. CDR3 amino acids: CASSLDRWKETQYF. DNA for the CDR3: TGTGCCAGCAGCTTAGACCGGTGGAAAGAGACCCAGTACTTC.

About this clone itself: Germline and junction disagree at one end, which may indicate a read error. In the same sample, other DNA sequences code for this CDR3. The rearrangement links TRBV2 to TRBJ1-6; no clear D. The CDR3 consists of 15 residues. Looked up from germline, CDR1 is SNHLY and CDR2 is FYNNEI. As DNA, the CDR3 is TGCGCCAGCAGAGACGGGATCACCTATAATTCACCCCTCCACTTT. It codes for CASRDGITYNSPLHF.

The chain links TRBV21-1 to TRBJ1-2; the table's D call, TRBD1, has no DNA check behind it. TRBV21-1 is tagged as a pseudogene. The CDR3 totals 13 residues. CDR3 in amino acids: CASLLTEACGYTF. In nucleotides, the CDR3 is TGTGCCAGCCTTTTGACAGAGGCTTGTGGCTACACCTTC.

The chain joins TRBV9 to TRBJ1-6; the D gene is possibly TRBD1 (5 bases). This CDR3 has 16 residues. Germline V gene data show CDR1 as SGDLS and CDR2 as YYNGEE. The germline V and J ends were trimmed by 0 bases and 6 bases, with 13 bases remaining between them. CDR3 sequence reads: CASSVDRGPSNSPLHF. In nucleotides, the CDR3 is TGTGCCAGCAGCGTAGATCGGGGCCCCTCTAATTCACCCCTCCACTTT.

The genes are TRBV19 and TRBJ1-5; no firm D call. Germline V gene data show CDR1 as LNHDA and CDR2 as SQIVND (reference sequence). V was shortened by 3 bases and J by 1 base, with 13 bases between the two germline ends. This CDR3 comprises 16 residues. Here the CDR3 reads CASSMGPDGSNQPQHF. The CDR3 bases are TGTGCCAGTAGTATGGGCCCAGATGGGAGCAATCAGCCCCAGCATTTT. Based on the CDR3 plus reference TRBV19 and TRBJ1-5, the full variable domain is DGGITQSPKYLFRKEGQNVTLSCEQNLNHDAMYWYRQDPGQGLRLIYYSQIVNDFQKGDIAEGYSVSREKKESFPLTVTSAQKNPTAFYLCASSMGPDGSNQPQHFGDGTRLSIL.

The gene calls are TRBV28 and TRBJ1-6; D is unclear. CDR3 length: 14 residues. CDR1 is MDHEN and CDR2 is SYDVKM in the germline V gene. Trimming removed 8 bases from V and 0 bases from J, with 8 bases in between. The CDR3 loop reads CASVSGSYNSPLHF. The DNA of the CDR3 is TGTGCCAGCGTATCGGGCTCCTATAATTCACCCCTCCACTTT.

The rearrangement uses TRBV11-3 and TRBJ1-1, with a weak D call TRBD1 (5 bases). V was shortened by 8 bases and J by 2 bases, with 12 bases between the two germline ends. From germline, CDR1 is SGHNT and CDR2 YENEEA. CDR3 length: 13 amino acids. The CDR3 protein is CASAWGSNTEAFF. The CDR3, as DNA: TGTGCCAGCGCTTGGGGCAGTAACACTGAAGCTTTCTTT. Using reference TRBV11-3 and TRBJ1-1 for the parts outside the CDR3, the full variable domain is EAGVVQSPRYKIIEKKQPVAFWCNPISGHNTLYWYLQNLGQGPELLIRYENEEAVDDSQLPKDRFSAERLKGVDSTLKIQPAELGDSAVYLCASAWGSNTEAFFGQGTRLTVV.

The chain joins TRBV6-1 to TRBJ1-3; D uncertain. CDR1 and CDR2 (germline): MNHNS, SASEGT. The V and J ends lost 2 bases and 8 bases respectively, with 16 bases between them. The CDR3 has 15 residues. The CDR3: CASSERYLGGDTIYF. CDR3 nucleotide sequence: TGTGCCAGCAGTGAAAGGTACCTCGGAGGCGACACCATATATTTT.

Here the CDR3 reads CASSVSGGGYNEQFF. In DNA, the CDR3 is TGTGCCAGCAGCGTATCCGGCGGGGGGTACAATGAGCAGTTCTTC. The V and J genes are TRBV9 and TRBJ2-1; 8 bases match TRBD2. The J segment lost 4 bases and the V segment lost 1 base, leaving 4 bases of the junction unmatched. There are 15 residues in the CDR3. Germline loops: CDR1 SGDLS, CDR2 YYNGEE. Based on the CDR3 plus reference TRBV9 and TRBJ2-1, the full variable domain is DSGVTQTPKHLITATGQRVTLRCSPRSGDLSVYWYQQSLDQGLQFLIQYYNGEERAKGNILERFSAQQFPDLHSELNLSSLELGDSALYFCASSVSGGGYNEQFFGPGTRLTVL.

This clone was detected only once. This chain joins TRBV5-1 and TRBJ1-3; 7 bases line up with TRBD1. The CDR3 is 14 amino acids. From germline, CDR1 is SGHRS and CDR2 YFSETQ. J was trimmed by 3 bases and V by 4 bases; bases with no gene match: 4. The CDR3 sequence is CASSRTGDGNTIYF. In nucleotides, the CDR3 is TGCGCCAGCAGCCGCACAGGGGATGGAAACACCATATATTTT.

The genes are TRBV5-4 and TRBJ1-4, with a weak D call TRBD1 (5 bases). Trimming pared 4 bases from V and 5 bases from J, leaving 21 bases between. This CDR3 spans 17 amino acids. From germline, CDR1 is SGHNT and CDR2 YYREEE (reference sequence). The CDR3 DNA is TGTGCCAGCAGCCGCTACTGGACCCCAGGGAGCAATGAAAAACTGTTTTTT. This translates into CASSRYWTPGSNEKLFF.

V usage is TRBV5-5 and J usage is TRBJ1-6, with 7 positions matching TRBD1. V lost 0 bases to trimming and J lost 10 bases; unmatched junction nucleotides: 7. CDR1 is SGHKS and CDR2 is YYEKEE in the germline V gene (reference sequence). The CDR3 has 15 amino acids. CDR3 DNA: TGTGCCAGCAGCTTGGAGGAGGGGGCTCGGTCACCCCTCCACTTT. Translating it yields CASSLEEGARSPLHF.